A single sample is the source of the 20 T cell receptor beta chains below, sequenced in a study of blood T cell repertoires in COVID-19 (dated by TCRdb to 2019 to 2021). Library method: the immunoSEQ multiplex PCR assay. Entries here come from immuneACCESS through TCRdb and include only in-frame sequences with V and J called. Some clones fail to appear in such tables; in the studies checked, an unresolved V gene covers under half of the shortfall, and the cause of the remainder is unknown. In all, the sample holds roughly 330,000 clones, and 70% to 90% of those were seen once. The ten largest make up roughly 5.3% of the sample. The material sequenced was PBMCs or T cells enriched from blood (not recorded which). The receptors stem from a young woman who had recovered from COVID-19.

This rearrangement joins TRBV20-1 to TRBJ1-2; D call uncertain. V was clipped by 4 bases and J by 8 bases, with 11 bases between them. The CDR3 has 11 residues. Germline V CDR1 and CDR2: DFQATT, SNEGSKA (reference sequence). CDR3 region: CSANEGPGYTF. The CDR3 coding sequence is TGCAGTGCTAACGAGGGTCCGGGCTACACCTTC.

The chain joins TRBV19 to TRBJ1-5, with D tentatively TRBD1 (5 bases). The V and J ends lost 2 bases and 1 base respectively, with 9 bases between them. Germline CDR1 and CDR2: LNHDA and SQIVND (reference sequence). This CDR3 has 15 amino acids. Written as DNA, the CDR3 is TGTGCCAGTAGTATAAGGCAGGGAAGCAATCAGCCCCAGCATTTT. This encodes CASSIRQGSNQPQHF. Using reference TRBV19 and TRBJ1-5 for the parts outside the CDR3, the full variable domain is DGGITQSPKYLFRKEGQNVTLSCEQNLNHDAMYWYRQDPGQGLRLIYYSQIVNDFQKGDIAEGYSVSREKKESFPLTVTSAQKNPTAFYLCASSIRQGSNQPQHFGDGTRLSIL.

V usage is TRBV4-2 and J usage is TRBJ2-4; no clear D gene. The CDR3 has 15 amino acids. Germline V gene sequence: CDR1 LGHNA, CDR2 YNFKEQ. V was trimmed by 0 bases and J by 8 bases, leaving 14 bases between them. Here the CDR3 DNA reads TGTGCCAGCAGCCAAGATACCGTAGCCAGTGACATTCAGTACTTC. Protein sequence: CASSQDTVASDIQYF.

The V and J genes are TRBV7-9 and TRBJ1-2; D may be TRBD1 (6 bases). Trimming left V 5 bases short and J 8 bases short, with 12 bases between. Per the germline V gene, CDR1 is SEHNR and CDR2 is FQNEAQ (reference sequence). The CDR3 has 12 residues. CDR3 DNA: TGTGCCAGCAGCCTAGGGGGGCGCGGCTACACCTTC. Translating gives CASSLGGRGYTF.

Concerning this clone itself: The identical CDR3 is also encoded by other nucleotide sequences in the sample. The chain combines TRBV5-6 with TRBJ1-5; D may be TRBD1 (5 bases). There are 15 residues in the CDR3. Germline V gene data show CDR1 as SGHDT and CDR2 as YYEEEE. V lost 0 bases, J lost 1 base, and 8 bases lay in between. CDR3 in DNA: TGTGCCAGCAGCTTGGGGGGCCCCAGCAATCAGCCCCAGCATTTT. This encodes CASSLGGPSNQPQHF.

This chain joins TRBV7-2 and TRBJ1-6, with D possibly being TRBD1 (6 bases). CDR1 and CDR2 from the germline V gene are SGHTA and FQGNSA. The CDR3 loop spans 14 amino acids. Deletions cut 1 base from V and 9 bases from J, with 10 bases between. This chain's CDR3 is CASSLDRGGSPLHF. CDR3 bases: TGTGCCAGCAGCTTAGATCGAGGGGGTTCACCCCTCCACTTT.

J is TRBJ1-4 and V is TRBV11-2; D may be TRBD1 (5 bases). V was clipped by 1 base and J by 3 bases, with 9 bases between them. Germline CDR1 is SGHAT and CDR2 is FQNNGV. The CDR3 extends over 15 amino acids. CDR3 DNA sequence: TGTGCCAGCAGCTTAGTTGGGGCAGCTAATGAAAAACTGTTTTTT. Residues: CASSLVGAANEKLFF.

This rearrangement joins TRBV3-1 (or the pseudogene TRBV3-2) to TRBJ1-2, with a tentative D call TRBD1 (6 bases). CDR1 is LGHDT and CDR2 is YNNKEL in the germline V gene (reference sequence). V lost 4 bases to trimming and J lost 8 bases, with 17 bases between them. The CDR3 covers 14 residues. The CDR3 loop is CASSPPGHWTGYTF. Here the CDR3 DNA reads TGTGCCAGCAGCCCACCGGGACACTGGACCGGCTACACCTTC.

Only one count was recorded for this clone. The chain uses TRBV5-1 and TRBJ1-3; D may be TRBD1 (5 bases). Germline CDR1 reads SGHRS; CDR2 reads YFSETQ. CDR3 length equals 15 residues. Trimming shortened V by 0 bases and J by 10 bases, and 17 bases separated the two germline ends. DNA for the CDR3: TGCGCCAGCAGCTTGGAGGGGCTTAATGGGGGGACCATATATTTT. This encodes CASSLEGLNGGTIYF.

The chain links TRBV7-9 to TRBJ1-2; possible D gene TRBD1, 5 bases. The germline V and J ends were trimmed by 4 bases and 2 bases, with 14 bases remaining between them. CDR3 size: 15 residues. Germline V gene lookup returns CDR1 SEHNR and CDR2 FQNEAQ (reference sequence). The CDR3 reads CASSWGGLENYGYTF. The CDR3 nucleotides are TGTGCCAGCAGCTGGGGGGGATTGGAGAACTATGGCTACACCTTC.

This clone was counted only a few times. The chain joins TRBV18 to TRBJ2-3; D might be TRBD1 (5 bases). Trimming removed 8 bases from V and 2 bases from J, with 20 bases in between. Per the germline V gene, CDR1 is KGHSH and CDR2 is LQKENI. CDR3 size: 16 residues. Written as DNA, the CDR3 is TGTGCCAGCACCTCCCGGGCAGGGATAAACACAGATACGCAGTATTTT. Its translation is CASTSRAGINTDTQYF. The full variable domain, rest sourced from reference TRBV18 and TRBJ2-3, is NAGVMQNPRHLVRRRGQEARLRCSPMKGHSHVYWYRQLPEEGLKFMVYLQKENIIDESGMPKERFSAEFPKEGPSILRIQQVVRGDSAAYFCASTSRAGINTDTQYFGPGTRLTVL.

The chain links TRBV11-3 to TRBJ1-1; D call uncertain. Germline V CDR1 and CDR2: SGHNT, YENEEA. The V gene lost 5 bases and the J gene lost 1 base, with 8 bases spanning the gap. The CDR3 extends over 13 amino acids. In DNA, the CDR3 is TGTGCCAGCAGCCGCGGTGGGAACACTGAAGCTTTCTTT. Protein: CASSRGGNTEAFF.

This chain connects TRBV12-3 or TRBV12-4 to TRBJ1-2; perhaps TRBD1 as D (5 bases). This CDR3 contains 13 residues. Between the trimmed V and J ends, which lost 5 bases and 1 base, there was a span of 8 bases. The CDR3 DNA reads TGTGCCAGCAGTAAGACAGTTAACTATGGCTACACCTTC. It is translated as CASSKTVNYGYTF.

The V call is TRBV11-2, the J call TRBJ2-5; TRBD2 is a possible D gene (5 bases). This CDR3 is 13 amino acids long. V was pared by 5 bases and J by 4 bases, with 11 bases between. Per the germline V gene, CDR1 is SGHAT and CDR2 is FQNNGV. CDR3 bases: TGTGCCAGCAGCAAGACCGGGGTAGAGACCCAGTACTTC. Encoded protein: CASSKTGVETQYF.

The chain combines TRBV6-5 with TRBJ2-7, with 9 nucleotides matching TRBD1. This CDR3 has 15 amino acids. The V gene end was trimmed by 6 bases and the J gene end by 2 bases; junction bases not matched to a gene: 8. CDR1 is MNHEY and CDR2 is SVGAGI in the germline V gene. In DNA, the CDR3 is TGTGCCAGCAGCTGGACACAGGGGGCGGCCTACGAGCAGTACTTC. It codes for CASSWTQGAAYEQYF.

V is TRBV7-2 and J is TRBJ1-1, with D tentatively TRBD1 (6 bases). This CDR3 has 13 amino acids. Germline V gene sequence: CDR1 SGHTA, CDR2 FQGNSA. Trimming shortened V by 5 bases and J by 4 bases, and 11 bases separated the two germline ends. In nucleotides, the CDR3 is TGTGCCAGCAGCATCCAACAGGGCACTGAAGCTTTCTTT. It is translated as CASSIQQGTEAFF.

The rearrangement uses TRBV18 and TRBJ2-2; D gene unclear. This CDR3 contains 16 residues. The germline gives CDR1 KGHSH, CDR2 LQKENI. V dropped 3 bases and J dropped 3 bases, with 14 bases sitting between them. DNA of the CDR3: TGTGCCAGCTCACCGGCGGTTGGATCGGACACCGGGGAGCTGTTTTTT. Protein sequence: CASSPAVGSDTGELFF.

The V call is TRBV6-5, the J call TRBJ1-1; D might be TRBD1 (5 bases). Germline CDR1 reads MNHEY; CDR2 reads SVGAGI. V gave up 7 bases and J gave up 0 bases, with 12 bases separating them. This CDR3 is built from 14 residues. The CDR3 region is CASKIGTLNTEAFF. Written as DNA, the CDR3 is TGTGCCAGCAAAATCGGGACTTTGAACACTGAAGCTTTCTTT.

CDR3 loop: CAWGGGGTEAFF. The CDR3 DNA reads TGTGCCTGGGGGGGAGGGGGGACTGAAGCTTTCTTT. The chain has TRBV30 and TRBJ1-1, with a tentative D call TRBD1 (6 bases). Germline V gene data show CDR1 as GTSNPN and CDR2 as SVGIG (reference sequence). Trimming pared 5 bases from V and 5 bases from J, leaving 12 bases between. The CDR3 has 12 residues.

This clone appeared a single time. The genes are TRBV3-1 (or the pseudogene TRBV3-2) and TRBJ1-2, with a possible D match to TRBD1 (6 bases). Trimming shortened V by 6 bases and J by 2 bases, and 13 bases separated the two germline ends. CDR1 is LGHDT and CDR2 is YNNKEL in the germline V gene (reference sequence). The CDR3 is 14 amino acids. The chain's CDR3 is CASSHGRGNYGYTF. As DNA, the CDR3 is TGTGCCAGCAGTCACGGGAGGGGGAACTATGGCTACACCTTC.